The 21 T cell receptor beta chains below all came from one sample that was sequenced in a study of multiple sclerosis patients with progressive multifocal leukoencephalopathy. The time point here: 6 months of natalizumab therapy. Repertoires were generated with immunoSEQ multiplex PCR, while TCRdb's copy carries only in-frame clones and drops some. The sample carries tens of thousands of clones, around 92% recorded once. Here the sequenced sample was PBMCs, taken from a patient treated with natalizumab. The source is a human donor with multiple sclerosis.

V is TRBV4-2 and J is TRBJ2-3; weak D call: TRBD1 (6 bases). V lost 2 bases and J lost 2, with 20 bases in between. Per germline, CDR1 LGHNA and CDR2 YNFKEQ. The CDR3 length is 18 residues. CDR3 DNA sequence: TGTGCCAGCAGCCAATCAAACCAGGGGCTTATTTTCACAGATACGCAGTATTTT. The encoded protein is CASSQSNQGLIFTDTQYF.

V usage is TRBV4-2 and J usage is TRBJ1-4, with a tentative D call TRBD1 (5 bases). Germline loops: CDR1 LGHNA, CDR2 YNFKEQ. This CDR3 comprises 13 residues. V dropped 0 bases and J dropped 13 bases, with 12 bases sitting between them. In DNA form, the CDR3 reads TGTGCCAGCAGCCAAGATGGGGGGTTTGGACTGTTTTTT. It yields the protein CASSQDGGFGLFF.

The chain couples TRBV15 to TRBJ1-5; D gene uncertain. The germline V gene encodes CDR1 LNHNV and CDR2 YYDKDF (reference sequence). Trimming shortened V by 0 bases and J by 8 bases, and 8 bases separated the two germline ends. CDR3 length: 13 amino acids. For the CDR3, the DNA is TGTGCCACCAGCAGAGATCCTCGCGAGCCCCAGCATTTT. It codes for CATSRDPREPQHF.

This chain uses TRBV15 with TRBJ2-2; no reliable D call. Trimming pared 4 bases from V and 0 bases from J, leaving 9 bases between. The CDR3 contains 15 residues. Germline values: CDR1 LNHNV, CDR2 YYDKDF (reference sequence). In DNA form, the CDR3 reads TGTGCCACCAGCAAAAGGTTACCGAACACCGGGGAGCTGTTTTTT. Translation gives CATSKRLPNTGELFF.

The chain employs TRBV7-2 and TRBJ1-3; a weak D match, TRBD1 (5 bases). With 1 base removed from V and 2 bases from J, the gap between germline ends came to 18 bases. Germline V gene lookup returns CDR1 SGHTA and CDR2 FQGNSA. The CDR3 length is 18 residues. CDR3 protein: CASSLDTRTRDTGNTIYF. CDR3 nucleotides: TGTGCCAGCAGCTTAGACACAAGGACAAGGGATACTGGAAACACCATATATTTT.

This chain joins TRBV2 and TRBJ2-7; 10 positions agree with TRBD2. Trimming cost V 8 bases and J 4 bases; bases outside gene matches: 17. The V gene's germline CDR1 is SNHLY and CDR2 FYNNEI. CDR3 size: 17 residues. The CDR3 DNA reads as TGTGCCAGCGTCGGACTAGCGGAGCCCCACCGATTTTACGAGCAGTACTTC. It encodes CASVGLAEPHRFYEQYF. Combining the CDR3 with reference TRBV2 and TRBJ2-7 gives the whole variable domain EPEVTQTPSHQVTQMGQEVILRCVPISNHLYFYWYRQILGQKVEFLVSFYNNEISEKSEIFDDQFSVERPDGSNFTLKIRSTKLEDSAMYFCASVGLAEPHRFYEQYFGPGTRLTVT.

The rearrangement uses TRBV7-2 and TRBJ2-3; TRBD2 agrees at 14 bases. Germline values: CDR1 SGHTA, CDR2 FQGNSA. CDR3 length: 17 amino acids. V lost 5 bases, J lost 6 bases, and 10 bases stayed unmatched. Here the CDR3 reads CASSTQTSGRAADTQYF. CDR3 bases: TGTGCCAGCAGCACCCAGACTAGCGGGAGGGCCGCGGATACGCAGTATTTT.

The chain links TRBV23-1 to TRBJ2-7, with no clear D. TRBV23-1 is treated as an ORF (open reading frame) with a function not yet certain. The CDR3 extends over 14 amino acids. V was shortened by 7 bases and J by 3 bases, with 16 bases between the two germline ends. The CDR3, as DNA: TGCGCCAGCACTACTACCGGGCCTTTCTACGAGCAGTACTTC. Protein: CASTTTGPFYEQYF.

In its sample, this clone was seen once. For the CDR3, the DNA is TGTGCCATCAGTGATATAAAAGCGGGGGCTCGCAATGAGCAGTTCTTC. As protein: CAISDIKAGARNEQFF. This chain links TRBV10-3 with TRBJ2-1; 8 positions match TRBD2. The CDR3 consists of 16 residues. Germline V CDR1 and CDR2: ENHRY, SYGVKD. V lost 3 bases to trimming and J lost 6 bases; unmatched junction nucleotides: 10.

This clone has a single count. The V gene is TRBV5-1, the J gene TRBJ1-1; D is uncertain. V was pared by 4 bases and J by 2 bases, with 6 bases between. Per germline, CDR1 SGHRS and CDR2 YFSETQ. The CDR3 is 12 amino acids. The CDR3 sequence is CASSDINTEAFF. CDR3 coding DNA: TGCGCCAGCAGCGACATAAACACTGAAGCTTTCTTT.

The chain employs TRBV11-2 and TRBJ2-3, with D possibly being TRBD2 (7 bases). V lost 5 bases and J lost 6, with 15 bases in between. This CDR3 contains 14 residues. Germline CDR1 and CDR2: SGHAT and FQNNGV. Written as DNA, the CDR3 is TGTGCCAGCAGCCTTGAGGGGGGGTCGGATACGCAGTATTTT. It codes for CASSLEGGSDTQYF.

This chain connects TRBV18 to TRBJ1-4, with D possibly matching TRBD1 (6 bases). The V gene's germline CDR1 is KGHSH and CDR2 LQKENI. The CDR3 is 15 residues long. With 6 bases removed from V and 8 bases from J, the gap between germline ends came to 19 bases. The CDR3 region has the DNA TGTGCCAGCTCCCAGTCGAGCCAGGGGCTCGAAAAACTGTTTTTT. Its translation: CASSQSSQGLEKLFF. The whole variable domain, remainder taken from reference TRBV18 and TRBJ1-4, is NAGVMQNPRHLVRRRGQEARLRCSPMKGHSHVYWYRQLPEEGLKFMVYLQKENIIDESGMPKERFSAEFPKEGPSILRIQQVVRGDSAAYFCASSQSSQGLEKLFFGSGTQLSVL.

This clone was detected only a few times. The genes are TRBV6-6 and TRBJ1-5; TRBD1 might be the D (6 bases). The V gene lost 5 bases and the J gene lost 7 bases, with 12 bases spanning the gap. CDR1 is MNHNY and CDR2 is SVGAGI in the germline V gene (reference sequence). This CDR3 is 13 amino acids long. CDR3 sequence (DNA): TGTGCCAGCAGTACAGGGAGAGGGCAGCCCCAGCATTTT. Its translation is CASSTGRGQPQHF.

This chain links TRBV27 with TRBJ2-1; D may match TRBD1 or TRBD2 (5 bases each). The CDR3 runs to 14 residues. Germline V gives CDR1 MNHEY, CDR2 SMNVEV (reference sequence). Trimming removed 3 bases at V and 2 bases at J, with 8 bases between. CDR3 sequence reads: CASSFRGAYNEQFF. The DNA for the CDR3 is TGTGCCAGCAGTTTTAGAGGGGCCTACAATGAGCAGTTCTTC.

This clone was seen only a few times. The CDR3 protein is CASTLTGGNYEQYF. The CDR3 DNA is TGTGCCAGCACCCTAACAGGAGGGAACTACGAGCAGTACTTC. The chain carries TRBV28 and TRBJ2-7; weak D call: TRBD2 (6 bases). The CDR3 is 14 amino acids. Germline V gives CDR1 MDHEN, CDR2 SYDVKM. V shed 7 bases and J shed 3 bases, with 16 bases lying between them.

This chain uses TRBV19 with TRBJ2-7, with 13 bases lining up with TRBD2. J lost 2 bases, V lost 6 bases, and 13 bases had no gene match. CDR3 length: 18 amino acids. Germline V gene data show CDR1 as LNHDA and CDR2 as SQIVND (reference sequence). The CDR3 DNA reads as TGTGCCAGTAGCACCGGGACTAGCGGGACCGCGTTCACCTACGAGCAGTACTTC. Translated: CASSTGTSGTAFTYEQYF.

The chain carries TRBV6-5 and TRBJ1-5, with no clear D. The CDR3 contains 12 residues. V shed 11 bases and J shed 4 bases, with 12 bases lying between them. CDR1 and CDR2 from the germline V gene are MNHEY and SVGAGI. The CDR3: CAASLGNQPQHF. The CDR3 DNA follows: TGTGCCGCCTCGCTGGGGAATCAGCCCCAGCATTTT.

This clone occurred a few times. The chain carries TRBV7-9 and TRBJ2-7; D assignment may be TRBD1 or TRBD2 (6 bases each). Germline-derived CDR1 and CDR2 are SEHNR and FQNEAQ (reference sequence). V was clipped by 4 bases and J by 8 bases, with 18 bases between them. The CDR3 consists of 14 residues. The CDR3 nucleotides are TGTGCCAGCAGCTCCGGGGGCGCTAGCTATCAGCAGTACTTC. Encoded protein: CASSSGGASYQQYF.

The chain carries TRBV18 and TRBJ1-1; D is unclear. Trimming cost V 0 bases and J 4 bases, with 9 bases left between them. The CDR3 extends over 14 amino acids. Germline loops: CDR1 KGHSH, CDR2 LQKENI. CDR3 loop: CASSPPEAGTEAFF. CDR3 in DNA: TGTGCCAGCTCACCACCGGAGGCCGGCACTGAAGCTTTCTTT.

The rearrangement links TRBV10-2 to TRBJ2-7, with 13 bases that match TRBD2. CDR3 length: 16 residues. CDR1 and CDR2 from the germline V gene are WSHSY and SAAADI. V shed 6 bases and J 2 bases; nucleotides not matched to a gene: 7. In nucleotides, the CDR3 is TGCGCCAGCAGACCCGGAGGACTAGCGGGGGCCTACGAGCAGTACTTC. Translation gives CASRPGGLAGAYEQYF.

The chain uses TRBV29-1 and TRBJ1-2; unclear D gene. This CDR3 has 12 amino acids. The germline V gene encodes CDR1 SQVTM and CDR2 ANQGSEA. Trimming removed 6 bases from V and 4 bases from J, with 12 bases in between. CDR3 region: CSVGRLIYGYTF. For the CDR3, the DNA is TGCAGCGTCGGCAGACTAATCTATGGCTACACCTTC.